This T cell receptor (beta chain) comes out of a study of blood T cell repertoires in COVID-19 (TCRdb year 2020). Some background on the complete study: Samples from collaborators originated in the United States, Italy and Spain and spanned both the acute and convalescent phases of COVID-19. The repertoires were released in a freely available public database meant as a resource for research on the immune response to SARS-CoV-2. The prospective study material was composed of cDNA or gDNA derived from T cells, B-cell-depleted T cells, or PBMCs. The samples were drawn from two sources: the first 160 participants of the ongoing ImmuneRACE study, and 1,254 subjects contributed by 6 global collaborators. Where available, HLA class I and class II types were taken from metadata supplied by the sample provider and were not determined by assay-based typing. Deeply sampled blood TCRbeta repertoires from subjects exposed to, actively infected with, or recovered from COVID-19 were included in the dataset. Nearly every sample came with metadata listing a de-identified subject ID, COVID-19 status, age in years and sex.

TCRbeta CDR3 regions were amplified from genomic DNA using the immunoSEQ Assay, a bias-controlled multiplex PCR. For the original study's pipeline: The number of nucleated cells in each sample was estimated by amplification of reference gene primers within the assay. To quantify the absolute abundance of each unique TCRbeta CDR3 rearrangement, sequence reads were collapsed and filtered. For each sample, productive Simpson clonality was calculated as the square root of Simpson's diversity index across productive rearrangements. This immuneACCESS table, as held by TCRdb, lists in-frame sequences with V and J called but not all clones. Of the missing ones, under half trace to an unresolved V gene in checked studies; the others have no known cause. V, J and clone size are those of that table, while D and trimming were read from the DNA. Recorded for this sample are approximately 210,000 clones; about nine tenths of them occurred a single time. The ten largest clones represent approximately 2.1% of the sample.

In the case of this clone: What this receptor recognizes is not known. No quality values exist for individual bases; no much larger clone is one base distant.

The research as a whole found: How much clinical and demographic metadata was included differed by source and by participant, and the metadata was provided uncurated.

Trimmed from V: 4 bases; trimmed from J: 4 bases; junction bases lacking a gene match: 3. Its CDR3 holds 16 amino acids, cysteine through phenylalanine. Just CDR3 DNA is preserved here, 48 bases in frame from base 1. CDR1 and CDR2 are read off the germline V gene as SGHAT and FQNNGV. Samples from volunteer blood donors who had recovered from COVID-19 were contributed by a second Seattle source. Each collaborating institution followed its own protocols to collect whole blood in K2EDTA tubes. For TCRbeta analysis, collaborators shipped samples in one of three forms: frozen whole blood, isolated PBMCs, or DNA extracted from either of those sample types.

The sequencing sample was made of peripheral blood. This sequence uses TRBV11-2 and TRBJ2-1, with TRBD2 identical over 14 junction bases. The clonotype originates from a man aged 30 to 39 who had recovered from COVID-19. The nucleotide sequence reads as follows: TGTGCCAGCAGCTACGGACTAGCGGGGGGTTACAATGAGCAGTTCTTC. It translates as CASSYGLAGGYNEQFF.